Listed below are T cell receptor beta chains from one sample, sequenced in a study of blood T cell repertoires in COVID-19. Method: immunoSEQ multiplex PCR; TCRdb's copy keeps in-frame clones and lacks some. In the table there are about 110,000 clones, about 90% of which are singletons. Specimen: peripheral blood. The source is a human donor in a cohort sampled during active COVID-19. Both conserved end residues are part of each CDR3. D genes are given only for firm matches. A row's size may be missing; if present it is once, few, many or a size class.

TRBJ1-4 - - TRBV30 TGTGCCTGGGAGGGAGGGGAAAAACTGTTTTTT CAWEGGEKLFF
TRBJ1-2 - - TRBV2 TGTGCCAGCAGTTACCCAGATGGCTACACCTTC CASSYPDGYTF
TRBJ2-3 - - TRBV3-1/TRBV3-2 TGTGCCAGCAGCCAAGGCTCTGGCCAAAGCACAGATACGCAGTATTTT CASSQGSGQSTDTQYF
TRBJ2-3 TRBD2 - TRBV11-3 TGTGCCAGCAGCAAAACTAGCGGGGGAACAGATACGCAGTATTTT CASSKTSGGTDTQYF
TRBJ2-1 - - TRBV28 TGTGCCAGCAGTGGGACTGGCTCCTACAATGAGCAGTTCTTC CASSGTGSYNEQFF
TRBJ2-5 - - TRBV12-3/TRBV12-4 TGTGCCAGCAGCTACAGGGAAGAGACCCAGTACTTC CASSYREETQYF
TRBJ2-3 - - TRBV10-3 TGTGCCATCAGTGTGGGGGGGGGCGAGGGAGATACGCAGTATTTT CAISVGGGEGDTQYF
TRBJ2-7 - - TRBV5-1 TGCGCCAGCAGTCGAATGGGCTTCCCCTACGAGCAGTACTTC CASSRMGFPYEQYF
TRBJ1-2 TRBD1 once TRBV2 TGTGCCAGCAGCAGGGCGGGACAGGGGGCGAACTATGGCTACACCTTC CASSRAGQGANYGYTF
TRBJ1-3 TRBD1 - TRBV7-8 TGTGCCAGCAGCACCCCGAGGACAGGGGGAACTGGAAACACCATATATTTT CASSTPRTGGTGNTIYF
TRBJ2-5 - - TRBV5-6 TGTGCCAGCAGCTTGGTAGAGACACCGACCCAGTACTTC CASSLVETPTQYF
TRBJ2-1 TRBD2 - TRBV20-1 TGCAGTGCTAGTAAGCCGACTAGCGGGGGGGCCCCGGTTGAGCAGTTCTTC CSASKPTSGGAPVEQFF
TRBJ1-6 TRBD1 - TRBV6-6 TGTGCCAGTCTTGGGACAGGGATTAATTCACCCCTCCACTTT CASLGTGINSPLHF
TRBJ2-2 - - TRBV5-4 TGTGCCAGCAGCCCAGGAGGGGTGAAGAACACCGGGGAGCTGTTTTTT CASSPGGVKNTGELFF
TRBJ2-1 TRBD2 - TRBV6-1 TGTGCCAGCAGTGATGGGACTAGCGGGAGGGCCGGTTGGAATGAGCAGTTCTTC CASSDGTSGRAGWNEQFF
TRBJ2-2 TRBD2 - TRBV4-1 TGCGCCAGCAGCGAGTCCGGGACTAGCGGCACCGGGGAGCTGTTTTTT CASSESGTSGTGELFF
TRBJ2-1 - - TRBV11-2 TGTGCCAGCAGCTCCGGGGAGGCCCCCCACAATGAGCAGTTCTTC CASSSGEAPHNEQFF
TRBJ1-1 TRBD1 - TRBV19 TGTGCCAGTTCTGAGGTAGGGGGCTTCAACCGAGCTTTCTTT CASSEVGGFNRAFF
TRBJ1-1 TRBD1 - TRBV7-9 TGTGCCAGCAGCTTAGCTGCAGGGGGAAACACTGAAGCTTTCTTT CASSLAAGGNTEAFF
TRBJ1-2 TRBD1 - TRBV11-2 TGTGCCAGCAGACCACAGGGGTTCTATGGCTACACCTTC CASRPQGFYGYTF
TRBJ1-2 - few TRBV7-9 TGTGCCAGCAGCTTAGGGAGTGTGGATGCTTATGGCTACACCTTC CASSLGSVDAYGYTF
TRBJ2-7 TRBD1 - TRBV28 TGTGCCAGCTTCCCGGGGACAGGCTCCTACGAGCAGTACTTC CASFPGTGSYEQYF
TRBJ1-4 TRBD1 - TRBV28 TGTGCCAGCACCGGACAGGGAACGACTAATGAAAAACTGTTTTTT CASTGQGTTNEKLFF
TRBJ1-1 - - TRBV20-1 TGCAGTGCTAGTTCCCAGGGGATAAGTCGGGCTGAAGCTTTCTTT CSASSQGISRAEAFF
TRBJ2-7 - - TRBV14 TGTGCCAGCAGCCAAGACCAGGGGGAGGCCTACGAGCAGTACTTC CASSQDQGEAYEQYF
TRBJ1-2 - - TRBV28 TGTGCCAGCACCCGTCAAGGGGGGGGCCGGTATGGCTACACCTTC CASTRQGGGRYGYTF
TRBJ1-5 - - TRBV19 TGTGCCAGTGAGTCTAGCAATCAGCCCCAGCATTTT CASESSNQPQHF
TRBJ2-4 - - TRBV4-1 TGCGCCAGCAGCCAAACAACGGAGTTAGCCAAAAACATTCAGTACTTC CASSQTTELAKNIQYF
TRBJ1-2 - - TRBV6-5 TGTGCCAGCAGCAGGGTTGACTATGGCTACACCTTC CASSRVDYGYTF
TRBJ2-7 TRBD2 - TRBV5-1 TGCGCCAGCAGCACCCAACTAGCGGGAGGGCGAGAGCAGTACTTC CASSTQLAGGREQYF
TRBJ2-3 - - TRBV5-1 TGCGCCAGCAGCTTGGGAGACAGTAGCACAGATACGCAGTATTTT CASSLGDSSTDTQYF
TRBJ2-6 TRBD2 - TRBV19 TGTGCCAGTAGTTACCGGACTAGCGGGGGCTCTGGGGCCAACGTCCTGACTTTC CASSYRTSGGSGANVLTF
TRBJ2-7 - - TRBV5-8 TGTGCCAGCAGCTTGGTTTACCTATTATCCTACGAGCAGTACTTC CASSLVYLLSYEQYF
TRBJ2-1 TRBD2 once TRBV19 TGTGCCAGTAGCCCCGGCGGGAGTTTGTACAATGAGCAGTTCTTC CASSPGGSLYNEQFF
TRBJ1-2 - - TRBV10-1 TGCGCCAGCAGTGAGTCGGGCATTAACTATGGCTACACCTTC CASSESGINYGYTF
TRBJ2-5 TRBD2 - TRBV11-2 TGTGCCAGCAGCTCGCAGCGGGGGGGTTACCAAGAGACCCAGTACTTC CASSSQRGGYQETQYF
TRBJ2-7 - - TRBV6-6 TGTGCCAGCAGTTCACTCGGGGACGAGCAGTACTTC CASSSLGDEQYF
TRBJ1-6 - - TRBV19 TGTGCCAGTAGAACAGGAAATTCACCCCTCCACTTT CASRTGNSPLHF
TRBJ1-5 - few TRBV6-1 TGTGCCAGCAGTGAAATACAGGGTGGTAATCAGCCCCAGCATTTT CASSEIQGGNQPQHF
TRBJ2-7 - few TRBV5-4 TGTGCCAGCAGCTTAAGAACATTCCCCTACGAGCAGTACTTC CASSLRTFPYEQYF
TRBJ1-6 - - TRBV6-1 TGTGCCAGCAGTGAAGGCAGCTCCTATAATTCACCCCTCCACTTT CASSEGSSYNSPLHF
TRBJ1-1 TRBD1 - TRBV18 TGTGCCAGCTCCCTGGGACAGGGTGGAATGAACACTGAAGCTTTCTTT CASSLGQGGMNTEAFF
TRBJ1-4 - - TRBV4-1 TGCGCCAGCAGCCAAGTACAGAGAACGGAAAAACTGTTTTTT CASSQVQRTEKLFF
TRBJ1-4 - - TRBV19 TGTGCCAGTAGTATGACTCATGGTGAAAAACTGTTTTTT CASSMTHGEKLFF
TRBJ1-6 TRBD1 - TRBV28 TGTGCCAGCAGTTTTCGACAGGGGTATAATTCACCCCTCCACTTT CASSFRQGYNSPLHF
TRBJ2-1 TRBD2 - TRBV11-1 TGTGCCAGCAGCTTATCCGCGGGAGGCCCGTGGAATGAGCAGTTCTTC CASSLSAGGPWNEQFF
TRBJ1-4 TRBD1 - TRBV7-9 TGTGCCAGCAGCTCGGGACAGGGATACGAAAAACTGTTTTTT CASSSGQGYEKLFF
TRBJ2-5 - - TRBV7-9 TGTGCCAGCAGCCTTCTTGGAGGGGGCGAACAAGAGACCCAGTACTTC CASSLLGGGEQETQYF
TRBJ2-1 TRBD1 - TRBV27 TGTGCCAGCAGTTACGGGACAGGGGTTTACAATGAGCAGTTCTTC CASSYGTGVYNEQFF
TRBJ1-3 - - TRBV7-8 TGTGCCAGCAGCTTAGGGCAGGGCCCTGGAAACACCATATATTTT CASSLGQGPGNTIYF
TRBJ2-1 TRBD2 - TRBV9 TGTGCCAGCAGCGTAGGAAGCGGGGTTTACAATGAGCAGTTCTTC CASSVGSGVYNEQFF
TRBJ2-5 TRBD1 once TRBV5-6 TGTGCCAGCAGCTTGGTGCGGGACAGGATACAAGAGACCCAGTACTTC CASSLVRDRIQETQYF
TRBJ1-1 - - TRBV9 TGTGCCAGCAGCGCGGACAGTAGGACTGAAGCTTTCTTT CASSADSRTEAFF